The entry below describes one T cell receptor (beta chain). This sample is part of a study of blood T cell repertoires in COVID-19. The germline V gene has CDR1 MGHRA and CDR2 YSYEKL. CDR3 length: 13 amino acids. Deletions cut 4 bases from V and 5 bases from J, with 11 bases between. The table came from immunoSEQ multiplex PCR; TCRdb's copy has only in-frame clones and leaves some out. The table has approximately 200,000 clones, less than 90% seen once. Specimen: peripheral blood. This sequence was found in a man in his 70s with active or convalescent COVID-19. The genes are TRBV4-1 and TRBJ2-5; D is unclear. In DNA, the CDR3 is TGCGCCAGCAGCCCCTGGCGCGGTGAGACCCAGTACTTC. As protein: CASSPWRGETQYF.